This entry lists 8 T cell receptor beta chains sequenced from one sample in a study of technical replicates of blood from a handful of donors. Method: immunoSEQ multiplex PCR; TCRdb's copy keeps in-frame clones and lacks some. The data show more than 75,000 clones, with approximately 94% seen just once and 0.38% held by the top ten. The material sequenced was T cells isolated from PBMCs. The source of these receptors is a human donor in good health.

The chain employs TRBV10-2 and TRBJ2-1; TRBD2 aligns across 7 bases. V gave up 2 bases and J gave up 6 bases; unmatched junction bases: 10. Germline CDR1 WSHSY, CDR2 SAAADI. The CDR3 totals 16 residues. CDR3 sequence: CASSEDRSGKFNEQFF. Written as DNA, the CDR3 is TGCGCCAGCAGTGAGGATAGGAGCGGGAAGTTCAATGAGCAGTTCTTC.

The rearrangement joins TRBV9 to TRBJ2-2; 8 bases fit TRBD1. The CDR3 sequence is 16 residues long. The trim removed 4 bases at V and 3 bases at J, leaving 8 bases unmatched. From germline, CDR1 is SGDLS and CDR2 YYNGEE. This CDR3 is CASSPRDRLDTGELFF. The CDR3 DNA follows: TGTGCCAGCAGCCCTCGGGACAGGCTAGACACCGGGGAGCTGTTTTTT. Based on the CDR3 plus reference TRBV9 and TRBJ2-2, the full variable domain is DSGVTQTPKHLITATGQRVTLRCSPRSGDLSVYWYQQSLDQGLQFLIQYYNGEERAKGNILERFSAQQFPDLHSELNLSSLELGDSALYFCASSPRDRLDTGELFFGEGSRLTVL.

The V gene is TRBV5-1, the J gene TRBJ1-1; the match to TRBD1 covers 10 bases. This CDR3 has 15 amino acids. J was trimmed by 5 bases and V by 1 base; bases with no gene match: 5. Germline V gene sequence: CDR1 SGHRS, CDR2 YFSETQ. This CDR3 reads CASSLNGGQGTEAFF. The DNA for the CDR3 is TGCGCCAGCAGCTTGAATGGGGGACAGGGGACTGAAGCTTTCTTT.

This sequence joins TRBV20-1 and TRBJ2-7; D gene uncertain. V was cut by 6 bases and J by 4 bases, with 10 bases left in between. There are 11 residues in the CDR3. Germline CDR1 reads DFQATT; CDR2 reads SNEGSKA (reference sequence). The DNA of the CDR3 is TGCAGTGCGAGCGACGGATACGAGCAGTACTTC. It specifies CSASDGYEQYF.

The genes are TRBV7-3 and TRBJ1-1; 7 bases align to TRBD1. This CDR3 contains 16 residues. Germline lookup yields CDR1 SGHTA and CDR2 FQGTGA. V gave up 5 bases and J gave up 10 bases; unmatched junction bases: 19. CDR3 amino acids: CASSRFPDRAGGGAFF. The CDR3 nucleotides read TGTGCCAGCAGCCGTTTCCCTGACAGGGCAGGAGGGGGAGCTTTCTTT.

The J gene is TRBJ1-1, the V gene TRBV5-1; 10 nucleotides align to TRBD1. Unmatched junction bases numbered 7, after V lost 2 bases and J lost 6 bases. The CDR3 totals 15 residues. The V gene's germline CDR1 is SGHRS and CDR2 YFSETQ. The CDR3 loop is CASSLGQGVGSEAFF. In DNA form, the CDR3 reads TGCGCCAGCAGCTTAGGACAGGGGGTAGGGTCTGAAGCTTTCTTT.

The V call is TRBV28, the J call TRBJ2-2; possibly TRBD1 for D (5 bases). The V and J ends lost 5 bases and 4 bases respectively, with 11 bases between them. Germline V gives CDR1 MDHEN, CDR2 SYDVKM. The CDR3 consists of 14 residues. CDR3 residues: CASSGLGLTGELFF. CDR3 nucleotide sequence: TGTGCCAGCAGTGGTTTGGGGCTCACCGGGGAGCTGTTTTTT. Looking up the rest from reference TRBV28 and TRBJ2-2 gives the full variable domain: DVKVTQSSRYLVKRTGEKVFLECVQDMDHENMFWYRQDPGLGLRLIYFSYDVKMKEKGDIPEGYSVSREKKERFSLILESASTNQTSMYLCASSGLGLTGELFFGEGSRLTVL.

The chain has TRBV6-6 and TRBJ2-5; D might be TRBD2 (6 bases). Germline V lookup: CDR1 MNHNY, CDR2 SVGAGI (reference sequence). The CDR3 has 13 amino acids. The germline V and J ends were trimmed by 6 bases and 1 base, with 9 bases remaining between them. Written as DNA, the CDR3 is TGTGCCAGCAGGGACTACACCCAAGAGACCCAGTACTTC. As protein: CASRDYTQETQYF.